The 5 T cell receptor beta chains listed next were all sequenced from one sample in a study of PD-L1 blockade in urothelial cancer (dated by TCRdb to the late 2010s). Library preparation was by the immunoSEQ multiplex PCR assay. The clones in this table, taken by TCRdb from immuneACCESS, are in-frame only. Not every clone is retained; where verified, under half of the shortfall comes from an unresolved V gene, and the cause of the rest is unknown. The sample includes around 63,000 clones, with 75% to 85% observed a single time. The ten biggest clones cover 1.6% of the sample. The sample's time point label, in plain terms: pretreatment peripheral blood. The starting material was PBMCs, obtained around atezolizumab (anti-PD-L1) treatment. The origin of the receptors is a man aged 65 to 85 with urothelial cancer.

The chain combines TRBV11-3 with TRBJ2-5, with D unclear. With 0 bases removed from V and 11 bases from J, the gap between germline ends came to 10 bases. CDR3 length equals 12 residues. CDR1 and CDR2 from the germline V gene are SGHNT and YENEEA. CDR3 sequence reads: CASSLDLGTQYF. The CDR3 region has the DNA TGTGCCAGCAGCTTAGATCTTGGTACTCAGTACTTC.

J is TRBJ2-3 and V is TRBV11-3; 7 bases match TRBD2. Germline lookup yields CDR1 SGHNT and CDR2 YENEEA. V dropped 5 bases and J dropped 3; count of bases not matched to a gene: 2. The CDR3 has 13 amino acids. The CDR3 nucleotides read TGTGCCAGCAGCAGTAGCGGGACAGATACGCAGTATTTT. Protein: CASSSSGTDTQYF.

This clone was counted between two and nine times. The V and J genes are TRBV6-1 and TRBJ2-3; TRBD1 might be the D (5 bases). CDR1 is MNHNS, CDR2 SASEGT, per germline. V was pared by 4 bases and J by 5 bases, with 19 bases between. CDR3 length: 16 amino acids. CDR3 protein: CASSGGSPALRDTQYF. The CDR3 DNA follows: TGTGCCAGCAGTGGGGGCTCTCCGGCCCTTCGAGATACGCAGTATTTT.

The CDR3 protein is CASGKTSGLSYEQYF. CDR3 DNA sequence: TGCGCCAGCGGGAAGACTAGCGGACTCTCCTACGAGCAGTACTTC. The chain recombines TRBV5-1 with TRBJ2-7; the match to TRBD2 covers 9 bases. V lost 7 bases and J lost 0; bases outside the gene matches: 8. In germline, CDR1 is SGHRS, CDR2 YFSETQ. This CDR3 is built from 15 residues.

The chain recombines TRBV29-1 with TRBJ1-4; D not resolved. This CDR3 comprises 16 residues. CDR1 and CDR2 (germline): SQVTM, ANQGSEA. Trimming cost V 0 bases and J 8 bases, with 19 bases left between them. CDR3 sequence (DNA): TGCAGCGTTGAAGATCTTCCTGAGACAAATGAAGAAAAACTGTTTTTT. It translates to CSVEDLPETNEEKLFF.